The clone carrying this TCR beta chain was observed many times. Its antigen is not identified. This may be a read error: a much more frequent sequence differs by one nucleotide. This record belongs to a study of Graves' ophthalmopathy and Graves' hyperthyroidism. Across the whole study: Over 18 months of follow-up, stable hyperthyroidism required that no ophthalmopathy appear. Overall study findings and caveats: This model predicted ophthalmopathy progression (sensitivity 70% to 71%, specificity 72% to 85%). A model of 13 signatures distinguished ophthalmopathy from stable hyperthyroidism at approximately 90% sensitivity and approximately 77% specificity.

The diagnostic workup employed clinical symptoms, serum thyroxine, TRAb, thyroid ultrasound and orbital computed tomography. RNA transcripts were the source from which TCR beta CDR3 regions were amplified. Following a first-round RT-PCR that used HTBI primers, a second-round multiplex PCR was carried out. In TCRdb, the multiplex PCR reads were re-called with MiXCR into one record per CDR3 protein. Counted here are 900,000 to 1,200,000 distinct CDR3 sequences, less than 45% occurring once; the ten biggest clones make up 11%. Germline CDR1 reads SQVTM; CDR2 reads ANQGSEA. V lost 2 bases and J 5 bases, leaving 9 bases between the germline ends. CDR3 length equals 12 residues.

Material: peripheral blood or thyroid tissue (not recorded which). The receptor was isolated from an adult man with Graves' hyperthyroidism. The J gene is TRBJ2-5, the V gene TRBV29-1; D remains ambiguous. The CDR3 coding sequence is TGCAGCGTTGAACGGGCTTTGGAGACCCAGTACTTC. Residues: CSVERALETQYF.